This record covers a single TCR beta chain. From germline, CDR1 is MNHEY and CDR2 SVGAGI. CDR3 length: 13 amino acids. V was cut by 4 bases and J by 0 bases, with 6 bases left in between. Profiled with immunoSEQ multiplex PCR; TCRdb holds only in-frame clones, not every one. Among 150,000 to 200,000 clones listed, about 92% were seen once. This sample is part of a study of T cell responses to AZD1222 COVID-19 vaccine. The rearrangement uses TRBV6-5 and TRBJ1-2; no clear D gene. Here the sequenced sample was peripheral blood, taken on day 0 of AZD1222 vaccination. The clonotype comes from an adult in good health. CDR3 bases: TGTGCCAGCAGTTTGGGGTCTAACTATGGCTACACCTTC. The encoded protein is CASSLGSNYGYTF.